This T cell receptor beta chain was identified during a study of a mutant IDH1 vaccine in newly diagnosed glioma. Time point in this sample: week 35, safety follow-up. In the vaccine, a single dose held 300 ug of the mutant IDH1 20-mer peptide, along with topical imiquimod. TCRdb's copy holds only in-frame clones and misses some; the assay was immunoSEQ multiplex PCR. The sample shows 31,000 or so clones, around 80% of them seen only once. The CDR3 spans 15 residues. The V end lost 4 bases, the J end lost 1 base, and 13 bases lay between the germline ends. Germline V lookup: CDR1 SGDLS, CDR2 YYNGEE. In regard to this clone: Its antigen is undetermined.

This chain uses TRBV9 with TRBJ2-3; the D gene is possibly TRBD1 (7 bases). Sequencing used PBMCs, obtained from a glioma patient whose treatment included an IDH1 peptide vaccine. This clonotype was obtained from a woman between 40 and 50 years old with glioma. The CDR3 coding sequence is TGTGCCAGCAGCTCCCAGGGGGGCCGCACAGATACGCAGTATTTT. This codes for CASSSQGGRTDTQYF. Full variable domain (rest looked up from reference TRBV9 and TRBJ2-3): DSGVTQTPKHLITATGQRVTLRCSPRSGDLSVYWYQQSLDQGLQFLIQYYNGEERAKGNILERFSAQQFPDLHSELNLSSLELGDSALYFCASSSQGGRTDTQYFGPGTRLTVL.